This T cell receptor beta chain stems from a study of shared T cell receptors in the human thymus. This table comes from immunoSEQ multiplex PCR, and its TCRdb copy is limited to in-frame clones, with some not included. The sample gives about 660,000 clones, 88% of which show up once; approximately 0.01% is in the top ten. The CDR3 loop spans 12 amino acids. Germline loops: CDR1 SGHTA, CDR2 FQGTGA. The V and J ends lost 2 bases and 4 bases respectively, with 2 bases between them. Separately, the same data were catalogued under a study of human thymus T cells. That work states: Resections from corrective heart surgery supplied the thymus tissue. Usage of V and J genes appeared biased in thymic and blood repertoires. Related research described thymic repertoires that were highly overlapping among unrelated individuals.

The sequence was obtained from a boy in the first two years of life with a congenital heart defect. Sequencing used thymocytes. The V gene is TRBV7-3, the J gene TRBJ2-2; D ambiguous. CDR3 nucleotides: TGTGCCAGCAGCTTACGCACCGGGGAGCTGTTTTTT. It codes for CASSLRTGELFF.